Reported below is one T cell receptor beta chain. The entry originates in a study of CD8 T cells in Susac syndrome. The authors sequenced TCR beta from blood CD8+ and CD4+ T cells. It was treatment-naive patients with stable or active relapsing-remitting disease who made up the multiple sclerosis controls. FACS was used to enrich TEMRA cells, whereas the CD8+ and CD4+ T cells were obtained by negative isolation. Reverse transcription of roughly 0.5 to 1 ug RNA was performed with random hexamers. An immunoSEQ multiplex PCR generated amplified TCR beta CDR3 products spanning 54 Vbeta and 13 Jbeta. TCRdb independently ran MiXCR on the immunoSEQ multiplex PCR reads; one entry per CDR3 protein. The sample lists some 450,000 distinct CDR3 sequences; approximately 89% were seen once. The CDR3 has 18 amino acids. V gave up 1 base and J gave up 5 bases, with 22 bases separating them. Per the germline V gene, CDR1 is SGHRS and CDR2 is YFSETQ.

Sequenced sample: CD8+ T cells from PBMCs. The source of this sequence is a human donor with multiple sclerosis. The rearrangement uses TRBV5-1 and TRBJ2-1; D is possibly TRBD1 or TRBD2 (6 bases each). CDR3 DNA: TGCGCCAGCAGCTTGAACAGGGTGGGCGGGATATCTGACAATGAGCAGTTCTTC. It codes for CASSLNRVGGISDNEQFF.